This T cell receptor (beta chain) is drawn from a study of cytomegalovirus exposure and HLA in healthy donors. PCR involved 60 Vbeta and 13 Jbeta primers. Clones were sequenced by immunoSEQ multiplex PCR, and TCRdb holds only the in-frame ones, with some missing. The table has about 130,000 clones, 76% seen once. The CDR3 extends over 13 amino acids. Per the germline V gene, CDR1 is MNHEY and CDR2 is SVGAGI. Trimming took 6 bases from V and 6 from J, leaving 14 bases between them. This clone has only a few counts. The identical CDR3 is also encoded by other nucleotide sequences in the sample. The chain combines TRBV6-5 with TRBJ1-2, with D possibly TRBD1 on 5 matching bases. Sequenced sample: PBMCs. This receptor was taken from a man in his fifties or sixties in good health and CMV-seronegative. The CDR3 DNA sequence: TGTGCCAGCAGCCCCGACAGTGGGCATGGCTACACCTTC. Translated: CASSPDSGHGYTF.